This T cell receptor (beta chain) originates from a study of blood T cell repertoires in COVID-19 (dated by TCRdb to the early 2020s). About the full investigation: Samples from collaborators originated in the United States, Italy and Spain and spanned both the acute and convalescent phases of COVID-19. The prospective study material was composed of cDNA or gDNA derived from T cells, B-cell-depleted T cells, or PBMCs. Sample metadata almost always included a de-identified subject ID, COVID-19 status, age in years and sex. The repertoires were released in a freely available public database intended as a resource for research on the immune response to SARS-CoV-2. Where available, HLA class I and class II types were obtained from metadata supplied by the sample provider rather than from assay-based typing. The samples were drawn from the first 160 participants of the ongoing ImmuneRACE study and from under 1,500 subjects provided by 6 global collaborators. Subjects who had been exposed to COVID-19, were actively infected with it, or had recovered from it provided the deeply sampled blood TCRbeta repertoires that made up the dataset.

The junction carries 8 bases between V and J, which are trimmed by 4 bases and 3 bases respectively. Measured from the cysteine to the phenylalanine, the CDR3 is 12 residues long. Only the CDR3 DNA stays, 36 bases, in frame from base 1. The germline V gene yields SGHTS for CDR1 and YDEGEE for CDR2. The collaborating institutions used their own protocols to collect whole blood in K2EDTA tubes. For TCRbeta analysis, collaborators shipped samples as frozen whole blood, isolated PBMCs, or DNA extracted from either of those sample types. Points the paper makes about the study in general: Clinical and demographic metadata were provided uncurated, with the amount varying by source and participant.

Comment on this clone: Its binding antigen is unknown. No base-level quality is on record; no much larger clone is a single base apart.

TCRbeta CDR3 regions were amplified from genomic DNA by means of the immunoSEQ Assay, a bias-controlled multiplex PCR. On the study's bioinformatics: Nucleated cell counts per sample were estimated from amplification of reference gene primers within the assay. To quantify the absolute abundance of each unique TCRbeta CDR3 rearrangement, sequence reads were collapsed and filtered. Productive Simpson clonality was computed per sample as the square root of Simpson's diversity index over productive rearrangements. As stored in TCRdb, this immuneACCESS dataset retains in-frame rearrangements with V and J assigned. A fraction of the clones does not appear; measured against another copy, unresolved V genes explain less than half of the discrepancy, and the remainder lacks a known reason. The V and J calls and clone size are taken from that table; D and trimming were inferred from the DNA. The sample includes roughly 25,000 clones, with around 90% observed a single time. The leading ten clones occupy 7.5% to 8.5% of the sample.

Sequencing was carried out using peripheral blood. The TCR comes from a man in his fifties with active COVID-19. The chain links TRBV5-8 with TRBJ2-7, with TRBD1 perhaps the D gene, on 5 matching bases. In nucleotides, the sequence is TGTGCCAGCAGCGGGGCTTACTACGAGCAGTACTTC. Translated, this gives CASSGAYYEQYF.